The present TCR beta chain was sequenced within a study of blood T cell repertoires in COVID-19. Study-wide background: Whether acute or convalescent, the COVID-19 samples came from the United States, Italy and Spain. The cDNA or gDNA used as material had been derived from T cells, B-cell-depleted T cells, or PBMCs.

The CDR3 extends over 14 amino acids. Germline V gene data show CDR1 as SGHTA and CDR2 as FQGNSA. The V gene lost 4 bases and the J gene lost 1 base, with 10 bases spanning the gap. As originally analysed: Reference gene primer amplification in the assay estimated nucleated cell counts. Profiling relied on immunoSEQ multiplex PCR, and the TCRdb table lists in-frame clones only, not all of them. Clone size and V and J calls were adopted from that table, with D and trimming inferred from the DNA. The table lists about 30,000 clones, 70% to 80% of them singletons. The sequenced sample consisted of peripheral blood. The rearrangement uses TRBV7-2 and TRBJ1-1; D is ambiguous. The TCR originated in a woman aged 65 to 85 with acute or convalescent COVID-19. The DNA for the CDR3 is TGTGCCAGCAGCTCCGGGGTATCGAACACTGAAGCTTTCTTT. It specifies CASSSGVSNTEAFF.